These T cell receptor beta chains were read from a single sample in a study of cytomegalovirus exposure and HLA in healthy donors. TCRdb's copy holds only in-frame clones and misses some; the assay was immunoSEQ multiplex PCR. The sample holds about 200,000 clones, about nine tenths seen once. The sequencing sample was made of PBMCs. Receptors originate from a woman aged 18 to 35 in good health and CMV-seropositive. CDR3s include the opening cysteine and the closing phenylalanine or tryptophan. Each record gives: CDR3 length, V gene, J gene, D gene, clone size, CDR3 DNA, CDR3 protein. D genes are given only for firm matches. Only some rows state a clone size, as once, few, many or a class for expanded clones.

>15|TRBV7-9|TRBJ1-2|TRBD1|-
TGTGCCAGCAGCTTAGCATTGACAGGGGGTGATGGCTACACCTTC
CASSLALTGGDGYTF
>14|TRBV28|TRBJ2-1|TRBD1|-
TGTGCCAGCAGTTTAGGACAGGGGGCGAATGAGCAGTTCTTC
CASSLGQGANEQFF
>15|TRBV27|TRBJ2-5|TRBD2|-
TGTGCCAGCAGTCCCTCCTTAGCGGGAAGAGAGACCCAGTACTTC
CASSPSLAGRETQYF
>18|TRBV5-6|TRBJ2-6|-|-
TGTGCCAGCAGAGCTTGGGGTTCAGGACTCTCTGGGGCCAACGTCCTGACTTTC
CASRAWGSGLSGANVLTF
>12|TRBV19|TRBJ2-2|-|few
TGTGCCAGTAGTCCTGACACCGGGGAGCTGTTTTTT
CASSPDTGELFF
>14|TRBV9|TRBJ1-4|TRBD1|-
TGTGCCAGCAGCGTAGGGCAGGGGGCGTATGAACTGTTTTTT
CASSVGQGAYELFF
>15|TRBV28|TRBJ2-1|-|-
TGTGCCAGCAGCGACTCTCAAATAGGCTACAATGAGCAGTTCTTC
CASSDSQIGYNEQFF
>14|TRBV27|TRBJ1-1|-|-
TGTGCCAGCAGTTTTAGACATGTTAGCACTGAAGCTTTCTTT
CASSFRHVSTEAFF
>15|TRBV7-2|TRBJ2-7|TRBD2|-
TGTGCCAGCAGCCTCCGTGGTACTAGCGGGACCGAGCAGTACTTC
CASSLRGTSGTEQYF
>11|TRBV18|TRBJ2-1|-|-
TGTGCCAGCTCACCATCAGGGGAAGCGTTCTTC
CASSPSGEAFF
>12|TRBV5-1|TRBJ2-3|-|-
TGCGCCAGCAGCCCGGGACTCTTAACGCAGTATTTT
CASSPGLLTQYF